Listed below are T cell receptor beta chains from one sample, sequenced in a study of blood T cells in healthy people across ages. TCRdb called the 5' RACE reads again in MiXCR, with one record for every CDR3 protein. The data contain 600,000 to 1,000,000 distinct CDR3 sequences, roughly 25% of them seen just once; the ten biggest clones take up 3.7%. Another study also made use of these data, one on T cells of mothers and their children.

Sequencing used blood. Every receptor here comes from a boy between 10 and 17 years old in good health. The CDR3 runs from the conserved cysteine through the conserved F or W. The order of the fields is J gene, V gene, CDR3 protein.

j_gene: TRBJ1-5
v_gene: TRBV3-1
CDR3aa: CASSQYNQPQHF

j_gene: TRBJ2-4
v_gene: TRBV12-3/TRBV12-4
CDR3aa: CASSLSFSGSGLDQYF

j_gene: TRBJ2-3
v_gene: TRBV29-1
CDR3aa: CSVEDPPGAGTQYF

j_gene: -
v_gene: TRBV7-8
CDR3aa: CASTGTGGSETQYF

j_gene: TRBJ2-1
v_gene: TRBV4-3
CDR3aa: CASSQDLRGGWDEQFF

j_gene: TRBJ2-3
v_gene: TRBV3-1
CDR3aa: CASINRQASGSKDTQYF

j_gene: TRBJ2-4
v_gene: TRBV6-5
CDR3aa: CASSYRGQGIQYF

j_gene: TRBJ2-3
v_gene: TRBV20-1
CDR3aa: CRVVAGEGGDTQYF

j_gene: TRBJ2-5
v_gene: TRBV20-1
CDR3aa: CSAWDRVETQYF

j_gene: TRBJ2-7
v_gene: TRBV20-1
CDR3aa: CSASPGDYHYEQYF

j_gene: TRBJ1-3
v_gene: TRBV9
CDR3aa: CASSAGFPGNTIYF

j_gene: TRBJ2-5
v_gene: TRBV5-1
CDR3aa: CASSLVGSEGKTQYF

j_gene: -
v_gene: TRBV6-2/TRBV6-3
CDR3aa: CASSNPHDSGYSYEQYF

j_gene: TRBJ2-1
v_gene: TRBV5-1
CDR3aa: CASSLAATHNEQFF

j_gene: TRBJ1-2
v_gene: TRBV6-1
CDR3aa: CASSVREGYRGYTF

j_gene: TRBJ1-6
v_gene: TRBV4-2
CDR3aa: CASSQDLAAGNNSPLHF

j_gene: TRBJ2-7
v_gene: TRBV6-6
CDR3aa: CASSYEGATSAQQYF